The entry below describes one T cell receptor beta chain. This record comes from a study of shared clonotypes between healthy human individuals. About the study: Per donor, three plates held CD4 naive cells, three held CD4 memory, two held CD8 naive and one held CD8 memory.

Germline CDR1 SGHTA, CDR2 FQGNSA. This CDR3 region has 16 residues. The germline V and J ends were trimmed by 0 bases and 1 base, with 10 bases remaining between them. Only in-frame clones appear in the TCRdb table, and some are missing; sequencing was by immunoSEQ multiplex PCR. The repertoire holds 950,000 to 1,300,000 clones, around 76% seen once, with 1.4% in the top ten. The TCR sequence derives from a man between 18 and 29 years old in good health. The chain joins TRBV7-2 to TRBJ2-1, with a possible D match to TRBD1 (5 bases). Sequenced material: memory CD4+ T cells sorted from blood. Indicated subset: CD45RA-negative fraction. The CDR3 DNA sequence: TGTGCCAGCAGCTTAGCCCCGGACACTTCCTACAATGAGCAGTTCTTC. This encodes CASSLAPDTSYNEQFF. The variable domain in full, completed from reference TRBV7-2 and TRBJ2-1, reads GAGVSQSPSNKVTEKGKDVELRCDPISGHTALYWYRQSLGQGLEFLIYFQGNSAPDKSGLPSDRFSAERTGGSVSTLTIQRTQQEDSAVYLCASSLAPDTSYNEQFFGPGTRLTVL.